The T cell receptor beta chain under discussion was sequenced for a study of TIL therapy for anti-PD-1-resistant metastatic lung cancer. The time point denotes: pre-treatment sample, taken before nivolumab and TIL therapy. Most excised metastases sampled were pleural nodules or supraclavicular lymph nodes. The libraries were made with immunoSEQ v3. Here immunoSEQ multiplex PCR was the method, and the copy in TCRdb shows in-frame clones only, minus some. This sample has tens of thousands of clones, with less than 85% found just once. This specimen consisted of tumor tissue, obtained at baseline. This clonotype originated in a person between 25 and 79 years old with non-small cell lung cancer.

The CDR3 is CASSLLTSGGDTQYF. CDR3 in DNA: TGCGCCAGCAGCTTGTTAACTAGCGGGGGAGATACGCAGTATTTT. The rearrangement joins TRBV5-1 to TRBJ2-3; 11 bases line up with TRBD2. This CDR3 region has 15 residues. Germline loops: CDR1 SGHRS, CDR2 YFSETQ. With 1 base clipped from V and 5 bases from J, the junction kept 3 bases outside the gene matches.